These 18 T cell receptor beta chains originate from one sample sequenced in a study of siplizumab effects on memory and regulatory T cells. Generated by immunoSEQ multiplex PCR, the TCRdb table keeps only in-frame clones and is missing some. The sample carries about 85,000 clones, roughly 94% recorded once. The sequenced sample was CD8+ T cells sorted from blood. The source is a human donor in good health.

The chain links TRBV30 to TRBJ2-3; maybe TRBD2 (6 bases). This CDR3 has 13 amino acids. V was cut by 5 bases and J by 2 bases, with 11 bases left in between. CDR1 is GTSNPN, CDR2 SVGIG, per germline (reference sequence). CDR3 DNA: TGTGCCTGGGGGGGGAGTTTCACAGATACGCAGTATTTT. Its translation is CAWGGSFTDTQYF.

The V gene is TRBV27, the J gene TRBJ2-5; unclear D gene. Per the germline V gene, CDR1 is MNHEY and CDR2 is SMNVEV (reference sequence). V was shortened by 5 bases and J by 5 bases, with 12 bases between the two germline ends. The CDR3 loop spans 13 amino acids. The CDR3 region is CASSPRFLETQYF. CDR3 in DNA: TGTGCCAGCAGTCCCAGGTTCCTTGAGACCCAGTACTTC.

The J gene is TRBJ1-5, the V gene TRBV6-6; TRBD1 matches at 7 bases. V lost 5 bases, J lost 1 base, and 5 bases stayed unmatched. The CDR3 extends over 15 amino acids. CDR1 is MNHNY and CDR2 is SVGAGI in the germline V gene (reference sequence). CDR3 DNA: TGTGCCAGCAGTACGAAGGACAGGAGCAATCAGCCCCAGCATTTT. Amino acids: CASSTKDRSNQPQHF.

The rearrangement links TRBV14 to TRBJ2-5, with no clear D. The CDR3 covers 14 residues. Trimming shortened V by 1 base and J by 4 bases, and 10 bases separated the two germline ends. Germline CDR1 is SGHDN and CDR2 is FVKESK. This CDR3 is CASSQGGYTETQYF. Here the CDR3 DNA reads TGTGCCAGCAGCCAAGGGGGTTATACAGAGACCCAGTACTTC.

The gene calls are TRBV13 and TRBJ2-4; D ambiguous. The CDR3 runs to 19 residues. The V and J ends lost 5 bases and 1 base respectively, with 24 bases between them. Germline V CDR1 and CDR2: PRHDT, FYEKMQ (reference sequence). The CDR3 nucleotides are TGTGCCAGCAGCGACAAGAGTCGTGTCTCCCATTTTGCCAAAAACATTCAGTACTTC. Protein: CASSDKSRVSHFAKNIQYF.

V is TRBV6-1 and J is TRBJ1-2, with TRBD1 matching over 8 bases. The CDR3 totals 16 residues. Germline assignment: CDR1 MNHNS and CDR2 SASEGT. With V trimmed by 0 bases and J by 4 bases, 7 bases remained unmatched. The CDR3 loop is CASSEANRGTAYGYTF. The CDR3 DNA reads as TGTGCCAGCAGTGAAGCTAACAGGGGGACGGCCTATGGCTACACCTTC.

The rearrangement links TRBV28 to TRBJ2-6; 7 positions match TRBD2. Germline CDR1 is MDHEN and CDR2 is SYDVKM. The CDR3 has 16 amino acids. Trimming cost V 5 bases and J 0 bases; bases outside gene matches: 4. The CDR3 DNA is TGTGCCAGCAGTGGACTAGACTTCTCTGGGGCCAACGTCCTGACTTTC. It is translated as CASSGLDFSGANVLTF.

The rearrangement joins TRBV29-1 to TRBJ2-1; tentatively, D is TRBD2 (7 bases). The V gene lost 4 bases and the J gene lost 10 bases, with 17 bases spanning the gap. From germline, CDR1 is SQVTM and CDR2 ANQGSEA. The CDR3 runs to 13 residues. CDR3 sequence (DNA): TGCAGCGTTGCCGGGGGCCAGGGAGGGGAGCAGTTCTTC. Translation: CSVAGGQGGEQFF.

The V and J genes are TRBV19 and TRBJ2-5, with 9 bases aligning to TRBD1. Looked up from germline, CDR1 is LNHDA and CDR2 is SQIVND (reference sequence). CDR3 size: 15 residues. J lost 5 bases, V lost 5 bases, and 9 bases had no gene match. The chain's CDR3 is CASSLRDRAPETQYF. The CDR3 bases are TGTGCCAGTAGTCTCCGGGACAGGGCCCCCGAGACCCAGTACTTC.

CDR3 region: CASSPRTGDGQYF. CDR3 bases: TGTGCCAGCAGCCCCAGGACGGGAGATGGGCAGTACTTC. V is TRBV7-9 and J is TRBJ2-7; a weak D match, TRBD2 (6 bases). V dropped 5 bases and J dropped 9 bases, with 17 bases sitting between them. The CDR3 length is 13 residues. CDR1 is SEHNR and CDR2 is FQNEAQ in the germline V gene (reference sequence).

The CDR3 loop reads CASSLPAAYEQYF. Here the CDR3 DNA reads TGTGCCAGCAGCCTACCTGCTGCCTACGAGCAGTACTTC. The J gene is TRBJ2-7, the V gene TRBV7-9, with D hard to call. Germline V gene lookup returns CDR1 SEHNR and CDR2 FQNEAQ (reference sequence). The CDR3 is 13 amino acids. V was clipped by 5 bases and J by 2 bases, with 10 bases between them.

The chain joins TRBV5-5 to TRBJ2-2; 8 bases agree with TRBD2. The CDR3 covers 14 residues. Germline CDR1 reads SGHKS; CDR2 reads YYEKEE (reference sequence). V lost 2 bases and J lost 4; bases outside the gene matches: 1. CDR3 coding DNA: TGTGCCAGCAGCTTCGGGAGGGGCACCGGGGAGCTGTTTTTT. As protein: CASSFGRGTGELFF.

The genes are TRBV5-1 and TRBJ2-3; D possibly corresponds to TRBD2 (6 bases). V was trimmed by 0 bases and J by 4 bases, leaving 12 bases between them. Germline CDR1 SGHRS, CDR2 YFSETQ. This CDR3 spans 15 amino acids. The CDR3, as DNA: TGCGCCAGCAGCTTGGAGGCGGGAACCGCAGATACGCAGTATTTT. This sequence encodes CASSLEAGTADTQYF.

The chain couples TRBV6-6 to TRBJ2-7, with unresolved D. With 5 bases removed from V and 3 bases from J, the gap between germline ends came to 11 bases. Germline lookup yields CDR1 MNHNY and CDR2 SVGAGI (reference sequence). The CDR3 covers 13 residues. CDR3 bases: TGTGCCAGCAGTCTTAATGGGGTCTACGAGCAGTACTTC. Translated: CASSLNGVYEQYF.

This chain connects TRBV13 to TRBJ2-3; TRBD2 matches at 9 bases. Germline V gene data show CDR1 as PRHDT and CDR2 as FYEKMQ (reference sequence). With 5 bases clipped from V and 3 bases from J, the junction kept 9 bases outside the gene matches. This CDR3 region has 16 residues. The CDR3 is CASSGPSGMGTDTQYF. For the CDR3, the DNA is TGTGCCAGCAGCGGACCTAGCGGGATGGGGACAGATACGCAGTATTTT.

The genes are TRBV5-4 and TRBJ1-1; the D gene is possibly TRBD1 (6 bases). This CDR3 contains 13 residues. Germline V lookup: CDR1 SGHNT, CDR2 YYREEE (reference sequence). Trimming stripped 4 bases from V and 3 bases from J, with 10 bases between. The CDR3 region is CASSPGQYTEAFF. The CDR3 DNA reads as TGTGCCAGCAGCCCCGGACAGTACACTGAAGCTTTCTTT.

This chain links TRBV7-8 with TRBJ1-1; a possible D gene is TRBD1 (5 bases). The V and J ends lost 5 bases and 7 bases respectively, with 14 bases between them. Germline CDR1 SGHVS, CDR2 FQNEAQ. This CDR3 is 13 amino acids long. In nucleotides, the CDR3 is TGTGCCAGCAGCCCAAGAGGGACGGGTGAAGCTTTCTTT. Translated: CASSPRGTGEAFF.

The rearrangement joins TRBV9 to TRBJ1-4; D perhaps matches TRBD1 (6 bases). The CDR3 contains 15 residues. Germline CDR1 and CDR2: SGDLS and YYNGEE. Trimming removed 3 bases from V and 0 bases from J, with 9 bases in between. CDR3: CASSARQATNEKLFF. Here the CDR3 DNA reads TGTGCCAGCAGCGCCAGACAGGCAACTAATGAAAAACTGTTTTTT.